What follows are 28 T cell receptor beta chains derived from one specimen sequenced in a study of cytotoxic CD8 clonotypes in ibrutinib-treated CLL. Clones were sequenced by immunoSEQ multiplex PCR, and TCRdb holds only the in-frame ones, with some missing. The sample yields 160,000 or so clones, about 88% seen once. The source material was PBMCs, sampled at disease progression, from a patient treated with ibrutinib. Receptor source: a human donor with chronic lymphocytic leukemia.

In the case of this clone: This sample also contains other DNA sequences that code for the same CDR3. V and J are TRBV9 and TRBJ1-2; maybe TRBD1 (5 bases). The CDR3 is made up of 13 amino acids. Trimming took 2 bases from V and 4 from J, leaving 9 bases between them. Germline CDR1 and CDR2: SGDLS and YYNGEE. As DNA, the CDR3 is TGTGCCAGCAGCGTGGAGGGGTTCTATGGCTACACCTTC. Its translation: CASSVEGFYGYTF.

For the CDR3, the DNA is TGTGCCAGCAGCTCGCACAGGGGTAGCGACAATCAGCCCCAGCATTTT. It translates to CASSSHRGSDNQPQHF. The gene calls are TRBV5-8 and TRBJ1-5, with TRBD1 matching over 7 bases. CDR3 size: 16 residues. Germline V lookup: CDR1 SGHTS, CDR2 YDEGEE. The trim removed 3 bases at V and 3 bases at J, leaving 9 bases unmatched. Using reference TRBV5-8 and TRBJ1-5 for the parts outside the CDR3, the full variable domain is EAGVTQSPTHLIKTRGQQATLRCSPISGHTSVYWYQQALGLGLQFLLWYDEGEERNRGNFPPRFSGRQFPNYSSELNVNALELEDSALYLCASSSHRGSDNQPQHFGDGTRLSIL.

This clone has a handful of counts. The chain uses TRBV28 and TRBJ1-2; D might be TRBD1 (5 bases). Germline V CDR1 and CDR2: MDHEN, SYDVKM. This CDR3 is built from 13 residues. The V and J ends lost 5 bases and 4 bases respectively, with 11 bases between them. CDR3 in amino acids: CASSTGGGYGYTF. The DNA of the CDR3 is TGTGCCAGCAGTACGGGCGGGGGCTATGGCTACACCTTC.

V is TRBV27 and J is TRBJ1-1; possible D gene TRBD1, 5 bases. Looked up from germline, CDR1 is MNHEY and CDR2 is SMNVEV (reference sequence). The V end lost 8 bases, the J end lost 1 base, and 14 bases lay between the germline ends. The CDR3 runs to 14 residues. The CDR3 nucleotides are TGTGCCAGCTCGTGGGGGAGGGAGAACACTGAAGCTTTCTTT. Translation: CASSWGRENTEAFF.

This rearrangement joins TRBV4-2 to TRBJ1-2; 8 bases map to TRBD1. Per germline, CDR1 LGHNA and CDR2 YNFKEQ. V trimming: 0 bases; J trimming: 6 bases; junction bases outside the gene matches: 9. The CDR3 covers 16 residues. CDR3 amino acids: CASSQEGGTGLDGYTF. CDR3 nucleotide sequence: TGTGCCAGCAGCCAAGAAGGCGGGACAGGTTTGGATGGCTACACCTTC.

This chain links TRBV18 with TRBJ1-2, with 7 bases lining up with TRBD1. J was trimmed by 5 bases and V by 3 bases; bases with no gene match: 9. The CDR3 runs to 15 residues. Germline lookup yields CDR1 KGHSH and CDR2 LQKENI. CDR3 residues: CASSPDREGLYGYTF. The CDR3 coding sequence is TGTGCCAGCTCACCCGACAGGGAGGGATTGTATGGCTACACCTTC.

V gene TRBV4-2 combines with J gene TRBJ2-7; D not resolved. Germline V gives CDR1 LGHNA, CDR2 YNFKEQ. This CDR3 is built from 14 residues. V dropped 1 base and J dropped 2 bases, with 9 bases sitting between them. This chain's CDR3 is CASSQGQIAYEQYF. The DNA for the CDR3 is TGTGCCAGCAGCCAAGGCCAGATAGCCTACGAGCAGTACTTC.

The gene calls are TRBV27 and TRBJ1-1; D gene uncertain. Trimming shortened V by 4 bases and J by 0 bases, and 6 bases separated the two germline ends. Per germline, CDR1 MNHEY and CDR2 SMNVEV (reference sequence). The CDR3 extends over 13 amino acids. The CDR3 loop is CASSYDMNTEAFF. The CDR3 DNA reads TGTGCCAGCAGTTACGATATGAACACTGAAGCTTTCTTT.

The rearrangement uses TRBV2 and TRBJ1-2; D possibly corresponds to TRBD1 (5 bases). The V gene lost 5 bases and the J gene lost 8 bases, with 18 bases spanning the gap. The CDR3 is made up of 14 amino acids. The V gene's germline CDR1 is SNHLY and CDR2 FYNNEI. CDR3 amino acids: CASSQGALGEGYTF. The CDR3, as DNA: TGTGCCAGCAGTCAGGGCGCCTTAGGGGAAGGCTACACCTTC.

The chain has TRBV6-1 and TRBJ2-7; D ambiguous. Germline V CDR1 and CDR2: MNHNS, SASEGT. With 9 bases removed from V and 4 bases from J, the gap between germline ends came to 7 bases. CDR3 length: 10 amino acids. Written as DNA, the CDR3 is TGTGCCAGTGGGGTATACGAGCAGTACTTC. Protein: CASGVYEQYF.

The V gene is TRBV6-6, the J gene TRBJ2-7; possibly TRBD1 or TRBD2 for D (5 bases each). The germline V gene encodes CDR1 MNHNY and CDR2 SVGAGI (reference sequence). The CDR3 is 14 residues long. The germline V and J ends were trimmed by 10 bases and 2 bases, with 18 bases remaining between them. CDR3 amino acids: CATSPGRAAYEQYF. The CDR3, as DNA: TGTGCCACCAGCCCAGGGCGGGCCGCCTACGAGCAGTACTTC.

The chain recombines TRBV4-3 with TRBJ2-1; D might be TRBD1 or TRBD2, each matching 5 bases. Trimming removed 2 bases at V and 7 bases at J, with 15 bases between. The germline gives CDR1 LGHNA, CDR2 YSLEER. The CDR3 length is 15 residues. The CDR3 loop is CASSQPGWGSNEQFF. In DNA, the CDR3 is TGCGCCAGCAGCCAACCCGGGTGGGGGTCTAATGAGCAGTTCTTC.

The CDR3, as DNA: TGTGCCTGGAACGGCCCAGGGAACACTGAAGCTTTCTTT. This encodes CAWNGPGNTEAFF. The genes are TRBV30 and TRBJ1-1; D is unclear. Germline loops: CDR1 GTSNPN, CDR2 SVGIG (reference sequence). CDR3 length: 13 amino acids. Trimming shortened V by 4 bases and J by 1 base, and 10 bases separated the two germline ends.

CDR3 protein: CASSPPLLGKNTEAFF. CDR3 nucleotides: TGTGCCAGCTCACCACCACTACTGGGTAAGAACACTGAAGCTTTCTTT. The chain is built from TRBV18 and TRBJ1-1; D remains ambiguous. The CDR3 is 16 amino acids. The germline V gene has CDR1 KGHSH and CDR2 LQKENI. V was clipped by 0 bases and J by 1 base, with 12 bases between them.

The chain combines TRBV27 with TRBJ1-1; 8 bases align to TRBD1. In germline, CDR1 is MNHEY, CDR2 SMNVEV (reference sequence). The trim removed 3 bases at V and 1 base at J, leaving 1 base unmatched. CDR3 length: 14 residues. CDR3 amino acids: CASSFGTGNTEAFF. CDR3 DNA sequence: TGTGCCAGCAGTTTCGGGACAGGGAACACTGAAGCTTTCTTT.

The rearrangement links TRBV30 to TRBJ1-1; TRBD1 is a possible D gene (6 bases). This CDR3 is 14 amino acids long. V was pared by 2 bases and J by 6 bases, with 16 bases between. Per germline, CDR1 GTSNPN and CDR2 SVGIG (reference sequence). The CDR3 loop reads CAWSFRQGMAEAFF. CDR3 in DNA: TGTGCCTGGAGTTTTCGGCAGGGGATGGCTGAAGCTTTCTTT. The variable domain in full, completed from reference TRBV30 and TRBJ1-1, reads SQTIHQWPATLVQPVGSPLSLECTVEGTSNPNLYWYRQAAGRGLQLLFYSVGIGQISSEVPQNLSASRPQDRQFILSSKKLLLSDSGFYLCAWSFRQGMAEAFFGQGTRLTVV.

The CDR3 sequence is CASSSSGSRVNEQYF. The CDR3, as DNA: TGTGCCAGCAGCTCTAGCGGGAGTCGCGTTAACGAGCAGTACTTC. The chain combines TRBV7-2 with TRBJ2-7, with TRBD2 matching 10 bases. The CDR3 covers 15 residues. Germline V gives CDR1 SGHTA, CDR2 FQGNSA. With 4 bases clipped from V and 5 bases from J, the junction kept 8 bases outside the gene matches.

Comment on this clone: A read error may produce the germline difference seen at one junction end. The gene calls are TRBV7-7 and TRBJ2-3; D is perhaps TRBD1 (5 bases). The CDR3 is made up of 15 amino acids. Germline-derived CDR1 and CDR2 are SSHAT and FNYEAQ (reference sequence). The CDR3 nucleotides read TGTGCTAGCAGCTTAGGGGTAGGGGTAACAGATACGCAGTATTTT. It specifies CASSLGVGVTDTQYF.

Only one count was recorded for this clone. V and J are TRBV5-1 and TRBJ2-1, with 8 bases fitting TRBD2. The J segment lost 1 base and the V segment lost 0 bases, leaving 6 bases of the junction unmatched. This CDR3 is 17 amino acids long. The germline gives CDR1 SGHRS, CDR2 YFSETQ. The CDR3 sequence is CASSLAAGDDSYNEQFF. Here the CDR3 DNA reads TGCGCCAGCAGCTTGGCAGCGGGGGATGATTCCTACAATGAGCAGTTCTTC.

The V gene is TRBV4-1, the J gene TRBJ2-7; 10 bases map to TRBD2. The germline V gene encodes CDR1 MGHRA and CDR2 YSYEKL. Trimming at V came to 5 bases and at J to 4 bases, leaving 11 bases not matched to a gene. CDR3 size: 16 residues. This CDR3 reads CASSVTTSGLPYEQYF. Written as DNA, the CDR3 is TGCGCCAGCAGCGTTACGACTAGCGGGCTTCCATACGAGCAGTACTTC.

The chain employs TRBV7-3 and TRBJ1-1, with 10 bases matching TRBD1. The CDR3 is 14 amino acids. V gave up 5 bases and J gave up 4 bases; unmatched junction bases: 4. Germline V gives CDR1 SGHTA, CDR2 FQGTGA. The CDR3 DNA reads TGTGCCAGCAGCCAGACAGGGGGCATCACTGAAGCTTTCTTT. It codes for CASSQTGGITEAFF. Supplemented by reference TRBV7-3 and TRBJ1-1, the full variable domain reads GAGVSQTPSNKVTEKGKYVELRCDPISGHTALYWYRQSLGQGPEFLIYFQGTGAADDSGLPNDRFFAVRPEGSVSTLKIQRTERGDSAVYLCASSQTGGITEAFFGQGTRLTVV.

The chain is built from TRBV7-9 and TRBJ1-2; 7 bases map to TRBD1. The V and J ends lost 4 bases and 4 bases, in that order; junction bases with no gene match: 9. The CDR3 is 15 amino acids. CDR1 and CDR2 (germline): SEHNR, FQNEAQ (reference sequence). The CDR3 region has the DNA TGTGCCAGCAGCTCAGGGGGGTTGGGTCCCTATGGCTACACCTTC. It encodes CASSSGGLGPYGYTF. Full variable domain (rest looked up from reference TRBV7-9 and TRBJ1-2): DTGVSQNPRHKITKRGQNVTFRCDPISEHNRLYWYRQTLGQGPEFLTYFQNEAQLEKSRLLSDRFSAERPKGSFSTLEIQRTEQGDSAMYLCASSSGGLGPYGYTFGSGTRLTVV.

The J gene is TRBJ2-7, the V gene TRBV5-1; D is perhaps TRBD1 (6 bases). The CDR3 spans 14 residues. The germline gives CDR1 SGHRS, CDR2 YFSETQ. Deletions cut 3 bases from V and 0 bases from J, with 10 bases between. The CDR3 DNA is TGCGCCAGCAGCTCAAAGGGGGACTCCTACGAGCAGTACTTC. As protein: CASSSKGDSYEQYF.

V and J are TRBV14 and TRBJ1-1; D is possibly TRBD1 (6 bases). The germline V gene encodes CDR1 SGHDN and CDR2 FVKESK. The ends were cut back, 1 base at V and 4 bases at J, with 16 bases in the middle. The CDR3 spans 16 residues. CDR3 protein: CASSQVGNREITEAFF. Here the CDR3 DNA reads TGTGCCAGCAGCCAAGTAGGTAACAGGGAGATCACTGAAGCTTTCTTT.

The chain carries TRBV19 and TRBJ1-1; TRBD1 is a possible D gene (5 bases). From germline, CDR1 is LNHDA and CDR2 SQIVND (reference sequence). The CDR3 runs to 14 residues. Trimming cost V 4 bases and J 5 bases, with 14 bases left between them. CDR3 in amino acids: CASSTRDLGTEAFF. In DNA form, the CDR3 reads TGTGCCAGTAGTACCCGGGACCTGGGAACTGAAGCTTTCTTT. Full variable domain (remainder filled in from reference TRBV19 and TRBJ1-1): DGGITQSPKYLFRKEGQNVTLSCEQNLNHDAMYWYRQDPGQGLRLIYYSQIVNDFQKGDIAEGYSVSREKKESFPLTVTSAQKNPTAFYLCASSTRDLGTEAFFGQGTRLTVV.

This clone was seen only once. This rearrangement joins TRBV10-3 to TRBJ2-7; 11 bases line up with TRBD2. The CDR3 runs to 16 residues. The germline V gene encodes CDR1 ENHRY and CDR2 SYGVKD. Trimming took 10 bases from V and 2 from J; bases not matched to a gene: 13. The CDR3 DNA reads TGTGCCACAACCGGGACTAGCGGCCATAAGGCCTACGAGCAGTACTTC. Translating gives CATTGTSGHKAYEQYF.

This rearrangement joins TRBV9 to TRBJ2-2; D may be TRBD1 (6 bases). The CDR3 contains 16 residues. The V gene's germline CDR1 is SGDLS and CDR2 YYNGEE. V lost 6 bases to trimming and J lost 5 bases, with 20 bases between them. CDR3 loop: CASTYPVGGGTGELFF. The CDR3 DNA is TGTGCCAGCACCTACCCGGTTGGGGGCGGGACCGGGGAGCTGTTTTTT.

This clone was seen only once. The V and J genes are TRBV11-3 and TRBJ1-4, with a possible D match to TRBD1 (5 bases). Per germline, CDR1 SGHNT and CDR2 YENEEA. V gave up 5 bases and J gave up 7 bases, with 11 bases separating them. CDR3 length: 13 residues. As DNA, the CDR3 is TGTGCCAGCAGCCCTAGGGGAGGTGAAAAACTGTTTTTT. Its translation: CASSPRGGEKLFF.